This T cell receptor beta chain was sequenced during a study of blood T cells in healthy people across ages. The V gene lost 4 bases and the J gene lost 1 base, with 7 bases spanning the gap. This CDR3 region has 12 residues. Germline V gene sequence: CDR1 DFQATT, CDR2 SNEGSKA (reference sequence). The authors ran a second PCR of roughly 6 to 12 cycles using a sample-barcoded 5' primer and a J-beta primer mix. TCRdb re-called the 5' RACE reads with MiXCR, one entry per CDR3 protein. The sample has about 1.5 million distinct CDR3 sequences, roughly two fifths seen once; the top ten hold about 4%. This clonotype has a handful of counts.

The sequencing input was blood. This receptor was taken from a woman between 18 and 30 years old in good health. The V and J genes are TRBV20-1 and TRBJ1-1; D remains ambiguous. The CDR3 sequence: CSATIGNTEAFF. The CDR3 coding sequence is TGCAGTGCTACAATTGGGAACACTGAAGCTTTCTTT.